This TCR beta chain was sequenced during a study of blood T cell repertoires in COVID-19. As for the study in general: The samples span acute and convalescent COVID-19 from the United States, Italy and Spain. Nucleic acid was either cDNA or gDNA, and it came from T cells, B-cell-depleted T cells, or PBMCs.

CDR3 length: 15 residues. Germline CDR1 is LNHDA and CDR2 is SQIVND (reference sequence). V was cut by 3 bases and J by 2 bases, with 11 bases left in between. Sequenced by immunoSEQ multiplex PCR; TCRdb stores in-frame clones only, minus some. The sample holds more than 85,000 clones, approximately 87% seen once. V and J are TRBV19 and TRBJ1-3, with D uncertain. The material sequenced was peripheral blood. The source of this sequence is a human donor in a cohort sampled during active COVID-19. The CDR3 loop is CASSMSRVPGNTIYF. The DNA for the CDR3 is TGTGCCAGTAGTATGTCTAGAGTCCCTGGAAACACCATATATTTT. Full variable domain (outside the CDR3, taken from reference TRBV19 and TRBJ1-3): DGGITQSPKYLFRKEGQNVTLSCEQNLNHDAMYWYRQDPGQGLRLIYYSQIVNDFQKGDIAEGYSVSREKKESFPLTVTSAQKNPTAFYLCASSMSRVPGNTIYFGEGSWLTVV.